This TCR beta chain was recorded in a study of early T cells in non-severe SARS-CoV-2 infection. Study-level information: Sequencing was performed on bulk RNA from unsorted whole blood, leaving chains unpaired. Study-level points and caveats: Private and CD4 specificities were missed by VDJdb matching, which favored anti-spike CD8 responses.

As part of library construction, unique molecular identifiers were attached to individual cDNA molecules. TCRdb re-called the 5' RACE reads through MiXCR, storing one row per CDR3 protein. The sample has roughly 16,000 distinct CDR3 sequences; less than 6.5% are singletons. There are many counts of this clonotype. Its specificity is unknown. The V gene lost 4 bases and the J gene lost 8 bases, with 12 bases spanning the gap. This CDR3 has 12 residues. Germline CDR1 LGHDT, CDR2 YNNKEL (reference sequence). The TCR originated in an adult who was a healthcare worker with PCR-confirmed SARS-CoV-2 infection or an uninfected control (not recorded which). The material sequenced was whole blood, taken at baseline. The rearrangement joins TRBV3-1 to TRBJ2-7; D is uncertain. Here the CDR3 DNA reads TGTGCCAGCAGCCTAATGGTGGAGAAGCAGTACTTC. Its translation: CASSLMVEKQYF.